A selection of T cell receptor beta chains follows, all from one sample in a study of post-analysis software for immune sequencing data. A single record per CDR3 protein comes from TCRdb applying MiXCR to the PCR reads. This sample has 400,000 to 500,000 distinct CDR3 sequences, with 39% found just once. Sequenced: blood. Receptors originate from a girl aged 2-10 years with multiple sclerosis. Both conserved end residues are part of each CDR3. The order of the fields is CDR3 DNA, CDR3 protein, V gene, J gene, clone size, D gene. A D gene is named only where the DNA matches it firmly. Some rows mark clone size as missing; the rest say once, few, many or name a class of expanded clone.

cdr3_nt: TGCAGCGTAGCCTACAGGGTTAGCACAGATACGCAGTATTTT
cdr3_aa: CSVAYRVSTDTQYF
v_call: TRBV29-1
j_call: TRBJ2-3
clone_size: few
d_call: NA

cdr3_nt: TGTGCCAGCAGTTTCCGGGACAGGGGCAGCTATGGCTACACCTTC
cdr3_aa: CASSFRDRGSYGYTF
v_call: TRBV6-5
j_call: TRBJ1-2
clone_size: NA
d_call: TRBD1

cdr3_nt: TGTGCCACCAGCCCCAAAGCGGGGGCTCCAGATACGCAGTATTTT
cdr3_aa: CATSPKAGAPDTQYF
v_call: TRBV24-1
j_call: TRBJ2-3
clone_size: NA
d_call: TRBD2

cdr3_nt: TGCAGCGTTGATGCGGACACCCCCTACGAGCAGTACTTC
cdr3_aa: CSVDADTPYEQYF
v_call: TRBV29-1
j_call: TRBJ2-7
clone_size: NA
d_call: NA

cdr3_nt: TGTGCCAGCAGCTTATTAGGGAGGGGCTACAATGAGCAGTTCTTC
cdr3_aa: CASSLLGRGYNEQFF
v_call: TRBV11-2
j_call: TRBJ2-1
clone_size: NA
d_call: TRBD2

cdr3_nt: TGTGCCACCAGCAGAGAGCCCCTAGCAGGAAGAGATACGCAGTATTTT
cdr3_aa: CATSREPLAGRDTQYF
v_call: TRBV15
j_call: TRBJ2-3
clone_size: once
d_call: NA

cdr3_nt: TGTGCCAGCAGTTACTCGAGAGGGGCGCGAGCTTTCTTT
cdr3_aa: CASSYSRGARAFF
v_call: TRBV6-6
j_call: TRBJ1-1
clone_size: once
d_call: NA

cdr3_nt: TGTGCCAGCAGTCCTGGGGACAGGGGGCGTACTGAAGCTTTCTTT
cdr3_aa: CASSPGDRGRTEAFF
v_call: TRBV12-3/TRBV12-4
j_call: TRBJ1-1
clone_size: NA
d_call: TRBD1

cdr3_nt: TGTGCCAGCAGCCGTACCGGGGGACAAGAGACCCAGTACTTC
cdr3_aa: CASSRTGGQETQYF
v_call: TRBV6-6
j_call: TRBJ2-5
clone_size: NA
d_call: NA

cdr3_nt: TGTGCCAGCAGTGAATCGGTCTCTGGGGCCAACGTCCTGACTTTC
cdr3_aa: CASSESVSGANVLTF
v_call: TRBV6-1
j_call: TRBJ2-6
clone_size: NA
d_call: NA

cdr3_nt: TGTGCCATCAGTGAAGTAGTCAGGTCCTACGAGCAGTACTTC
cdr3_aa: CAISEVVRSYEQYF
v_call: TRBV10-3
j_call: TRBJ2-7
clone_size: NA
d_call: NA

cdr3_nt: TGTGCCAGCAGTTTAATGGCGGGACAGGGGTATTCACCCCTCCACTTT
cdr3_aa: CASSLMAGQGYSPLHF
v_call: TRBV27
j_call: TRBJ1-6
clone_size: NA
d_call: TRBD1

cdr3_nt: TGTGCCAGCAGTGCCCTACAAGCTTTCTTT
cdr3_aa: CASSALQAFF
v_call: TRBV6-7
j_call: TRBJ1-1
clone_size: NA
d_call: NA

cdr3_nt: TGCGCCAGCAGCTTCGGCGGGACCTACAATGAGCAGTTCTTC
cdr3_aa: CASSFGGTYNEQFF
v_call: TRBV5-1
j_call: TRBJ2-1
clone_size: NA
d_call: NA

cdr3_nt: TGTGCCAGTACCCTCCAGGCTGCCTCTAATGAGCAGTTCTTC
cdr3_aa: CASTLQAASNEQFF
v_call: TRBV19
j_call: TRBJ2-1
clone_size: NA
d_call: NA

cdr3_nt: TGCAGTGCTAGTTCCCCTTCCATGGCCCTTTCCTACGAGCAGTACTTC
cdr3_aa: CSASSPSMALSYEQYF
v_call: TRBV20-1
j_call: TRBJ2-7
clone_size: NA
d_call: NA

cdr3_nt: TGTGCCACCACCGGTGGTACCACAGATACGCAGTATTTT
cdr3_aa: CATTGGTTDTQYF
v_call: TRBV24-1
j_call: TRBJ2-3
clone_size: NA
d_call: NA

cdr3_nt: TGTGCCAGCAGTTTAGTTGGTGGCAGTTTTGCAACTAATGAAAAACTGTTTTTT
cdr3_aa: CASSLVGGSFATNEKLFF
v_call: TRBV12-3/TRBV12-4
j_call: TRBJ1-4
clone_size: NA
d_call: NA

cdr3_nt: TGCGCCAGCAGCCCACACTATAGCGGGGCCTACAATGAGCAGTTCTTC
cdr3_aa: CASSPHYSGAYNEQFF
v_call: TRBV5-1
j_call: TRBJ2-1
clone_size: NA
d_call: TRBD2

cdr3_nt: TGCGCCAGCAGCTTGGGGGGAACCGGGGACGAGCAGTACTTC
cdr3_aa: CASSLGGTGDEQYF
v_call: TRBV5-1
j_call: TRBJ2-7
clone_size: NA
d_call: NA

cdr3_nt: TGTGCCAGCAGTTTAGGGACTAGGGGCACAGATACGCAGTATTTT
cdr3_aa: CASSLGTRGTDTQYF
v_call: TRBV6-5
j_call: TRBJ2-3
clone_size: NA
d_call: TRBD2

cdr3_nt: TGCGCCAGCAGCCGTCGGACGGGCGCCAAAAACATTCAGTACTTC
cdr3_aa: CASSRRTGAKNIQYF
v_call: TRBV4-1
j_call: TRBJ2-4
clone_size: NA
d_call: NA

cdr3_nt: TGCGCCAGCAGCTGGGATTGGGGAAATTCACCCCTCCACTTT
cdr3_aa: CASSWDWGNSPLHF
v_call: TRBV5-1
j_call: TRBJ1-6
clone_size: NA
d_call: NA

cdr3_nt: TGTGCCGCAAAAACCGGGACTAGCGGGTACACAGATACGCAGTATTTT
cdr3_aa: CAAKTGTSGYTDTQYF
v_call: TRBV10-3
j_call: TRBJ2-3
clone_size: few
d_call: TRBD2

cdr3_nt: TGCAGCGTTGCGACGATAGCCAAAAACATTCAGTACTTC
cdr3_aa: CSVATIAKNIQYF
v_call: TRBV29-1
j_call: TRBJ2-4
clone_size: NA
d_call: NA

cdr3_nt: TGTGCCAGCAGCTTAGCGCGGCAGGGGGCAGGGGCTTTCTTT
cdr3_aa: CASSLARQGAGAFF
v_call: TRBV7-8
j_call: TRBJ1-1
clone_size: NA
d_call: TRBD1

cdr3_nt: TGCAGCACAACTATCGGGACGGTAAACTATGGCTACACCTTC
cdr3_aa: CSTTIGTVNYGYTF
v_call: TRBV29-1
j_call: TRBJ1-2
clone_size: NA
d_call: NA

cdr3_nt: TGTGCCAGCAGTTACTCGATGCGGGAGGCCTACAATGAGCAGTTCTTC
cdr3_aa: CASSYSMREAYNEQFF
v_call: TRBV6-5
j_call: TRBJ2-1
clone_size: NA
d_call: TRBD2

cdr3_nt: TGTGCCATCAGTGAGCGCCAGGACTATGGCTACACCTTC
cdr3_aa: CAISERQDYGYTF
v_call: TRBV10-3
j_call: TRBJ1-2
clone_size: few
d_call: NA

cdr3_nt: TGTGCCAGCAGCTACCTGACAGGGGATAATTCACCCCTCCACTTT
cdr3_aa: CASSYLTGDNSPLHF
v_call: TRBV5-6
j_call: TRBJ1-6
clone_size: few
d_call: TRBD1

cdr3_nt: TGTGCCAGCAGTTACCTAGGGGCAGCCGGGAACACTGAAGCTTTCTTT
cdr3_aa: CASSYLGAAGNTEAFF
v_call: TRBV6-5
j_call: TRBJ1-1
clone_size: NA
d_call: NA

cdr3_nt: TGCGCCAGCAGCAGCATCCTATTAGATCCAGATACGCAGTATTTT
cdr3_aa: CASSSILLDPDTQYF
v_call: TRBV5-1
j_call: TRBJ2-3
clone_size: few
d_call: NA

cdr3_nt: TGTGCCAGCAGTTTATCAGGGATCAACTATGGCTACACCTTC
cdr3_aa: CASSLSGINYGYTF
v_call: TRBV12-3/TRBV12-4
j_call: TRBJ1-2
clone_size: few
d_call: NA

cdr3_nt: TGCAGTGCTAGTTTAGGGAGCTCTGGAAACACCATATATTTT
cdr3_aa: CSASLGSSGNTIYF
v_call: TRBV20-1
j_call: TRBJ1-3
clone_size: NA
d_call: NA

cdr3_nt: TGTGCCAGCAGTTACTCAAAGGGGCAAGAGACCCAGTACTTC
cdr3_aa: CASSYSKGQETQYF
v_call: TRBV6-5
j_call: TRBJ2-5
clone_size: NA
d_call: NA

cdr3_nt: TGCGCCAGCAGCTTGGTAGTTGCTAGCGGGGGGCCCAGGACCCAGTACTTC
cdr3_aa: CASSLVVASGGPRTQYF
v_call: TRBV5-1
j_call: TRBJ2-5
clone_size: NA
d_call: TRBD2

cdr3_nt: TGTGCCAGCAGTTTAGACACGCTTAATTCACCCCTCCACTTT
cdr3_aa: CASSLDTLNSPLHF
v_call: TRBV27
j_call: TRBJ1-6
clone_size: once
d_call: NA

cdr3_nt: TGTGCCAGCAGGAAAGGGACACACACTGGGGAGACCCAGTACTTC
cdr3_aa: CASRKGTHTGETQYF
v_call: TRBV12-3/TRBV12-4
j_call: TRBJ2-5
clone_size: few
d_call: NA

cdr3_nt: TGTGCCAGCAGCGTAATGGGTTTTTGGGATACGCAGTATTTT
cdr3_aa: CASSVMGFWDTQYF
v_call: TRBV9
j_call: TRBJ2-3
clone_size: few
d_call: NA

cdr3_nt: TGCGCCAGCAGCTTGGAACGGGGGGACGATGGCTACACCTTC
cdr3_aa: CASSLERGDDGYTF
v_call: TRBV5-1
j_call: TRBJ1-2
clone_size: NA
d_call: NA

cdr3_nt: TGTGCCTGGACATCCGGGACAGGGGGATCCGGGGAGCTGTTTTTT
cdr3_aa: CAWTSGTGGSGELFF
v_call: TRBV30
j_call: TRBJ2-2
clone_size: NA
d_call: TRBD1

cdr3_nt: TGCAGCGCCGGACAGGGGGTGCAAGATACGCAGTATTTT
cdr3_aa: CSAGQGVQDTQYF
v_call: TRBV29-1
j_call: TRBJ2-3
clone_size: few
d_call: TRBD1

cdr3_nt: TGTGCCAGCAGTTACCTCATTCGGCCAGGACAGGGGGGTGAGCAGTACTTC
cdr3_aa: CASSYLIRPGQGGEQYF
v_call: TRBV6-5
j_call: TRBJ2-5
clone_size: few
d_call: TRBD1